Shown below are 26 T cell receptor beta chains from a single sample sequenced in a study of healthy donors' naive CD4 and CD8 T cells. TCR libraries were built from about 500 ng of total RNA by linear amplification. TCRdb reanalysed the reads using MiXCR and keeps one entry per CDR3 protein. The data hold 150,000 to 200,000 distinct CDR3 sequences, with around 70% observed a single time. The sequencing input was naive CD4+ and CD8+ T cells sorted from blood, pooled from several donors. Receptors originate from a pool of human donors in good health; the sample pools cells from several healthy donors.

The rearrangement uses TRBV5-1 and TRBJ2-7; D perhaps matches TRBD2 (6 bases). The CDR3 has 13 residues. Germline V lookup: CDR1 SGHRS, CDR2 YFSETQ. V was cut by 1 base and J by 7 bases, with 12 bases left in between. The CDR3, as DNA: TGCGCCAGCAGCTTGTTGCTAGCGAATGAGCAGTACTTC. It is translated as CASSLLLANEQYF.

The chain couples TRBV19 to TRBJ2-1, with TRBD2 matching over 9 bases. J gave up 0 bases and V 3 bases, and 6 bases lay outside the gene matches. Germline V gene data show CDR1 as LNHDA and CDR2 as SQIVND (reference sequence). The length of the CDR3 is 17 residues. The CDR3 loop is CASSIYSGGSSYNEQFF. CDR3 DNA: TGTGCCAGTAGTATTTACAGCGGGGGGAGCTCCTACAATGAGCAGTTCTTC.

V and J are TRBV4-1 and TRBJ2-3, with D hard to call. Germline V gene lookup returns CDR1 MGHRA and CDR2 YSYEKL. V lost 0 bases and J 2 bases, leaving 6 bases between the germline ends. The CDR3 spans 14 residues. The CDR3 nucleotides read TGCGCCAGCAGCCAAGATGAGGACACAGATACGCAGTATTTT. This translates into CASSQDEDTDTQYF.

On this clonotype itself: Because it lacks the conserved phenylalanine or tryptophan at the end, this CDR3 is likely a read error. The chain has TRBV29-1 and TRBJ1-2, with 7 bases matching TRBD1. The CDR3 has 11 residues. V was clipped by 8 bases and J by 8 bases; unmatched bases: 8. Germline loops: CDR1 SQVTM, CDR2 ANQGSEA. CDR3 nucleotide sequence: TGCAGCCTTCGGACAGGAAGGGGCTACACCCTC. Translated: CSLRTGRGYTL.

This chain joins TRBV19 and TRBJ1-5; D unclear. Germline V gene lookup returns CDR1 LNHDA and CDR2 SQIVND (reference sequence). V was shortened by 1 base and J by 4 bases, with 20 bases between the two germline ends. This CDR3 contains 18 residues. The CDR3 is CASSIVIGGAAYNQPQHF. CDR3 sequence (DNA): TGTGCCAGTAGTATAGTAATTGGCGGCGCAGCGTATAATCAGCCCCAGCATTTT.

The V call is TRBV19, the J call TRBJ1-5; D might be TRBD1 (6 bases). Germline CDR1 is LNHDA and CDR2 is SQIVND (reference sequence). The CDR3 has 15 residues. The ends were cut back, 1 base at V and 4 bases at J, with 11 bases in the middle. CDR3 coding DNA: TGTGCCAGTAGTATAGGTTCAGGGGCTAATCAGCCCCAGCATTTT. This translates into CASSIGSGANQPQHF.

This clonotype was detected only a few times. V usage is TRBV6-5 and J usage is TRBJ2-1; no reliable D call. This CDR3 is 11 amino acids long. CDR1 and CDR2 from the germline V gene are MNHEY and SVGAGI. Trimming took off 2 bases at V and 10 bases at J, with 6 bases between the two ends. This CDR3 is CASSYKAEQFF. CDR3 DNA sequence: TGTGCCAGCAGTTACAAGGCGGAGCAGTTCTTC.

CDR3 sequence (DNA): TGTGCCTGGAGTGTGCAGGGCGATCAGCCCCAGCATTTT. It specifies CAWSVQGDQPQHF. The chain joins TRBV30 to TRBJ1-5; perhaps TRBD1 as D (5 bases). The CDR3 has 13 amino acids. Germline lookup yields CDR1 GTSNPN and CDR2 SVGIG (reference sequence). Trimming pared 0 bases from V and 5 bases from J, leaving 8 bases between.

The chain is built from TRBV6-5 and TRBJ1-2; no clear D. Trimming took off 5 bases at V and 8 bases at J, with 15 bases between the two ends. Germline V gives CDR1 MNHEY, CDR2 SVGAGI. There are 13 residues in the CDR3. CDR3 DNA: TGTGCCAGCAGTGAAGGGTCTTACGGGGGCTACACCTTC. Residues: CASSEGSYGGYTF.

The chain couples TRBV2 to TRBJ2-7, with TRBD2 matching 12 bases. The germline V gene encodes CDR1 SNHLY and CDR2 FYNNEI. V dropped 4 bases and J dropped 7; count of bases not matched to a gene: 5. There are 14 residues in the CDR3. CDR3 sequence: CASSGTSGTGEQYF. The CDR3 DNA sequence: TGTGCCAGCAGTGGGACTAGCGGGACGGGGGAGCAGTACTTC.

The V and J genes are TRBV27 and TRBJ1-6, with 8 bases that match TRBD1. J lost 7 bases, V lost 5 bases, and 13 bases had no gene match. This CDR3 has 17 amino acids. Germline V lookup: CDR1 MNHEY, CDR2 SMNVEV (reference sequence). CDR3 in amino acids: CASSLGTGGQRNSPLHF. In DNA form, the CDR3 reads TGTGCCAGCAGTCTGGGGACAGGTGGCCAGAGGAATTCACCCCTCCACTTT.

The genes are TRBV5-1 and TRBJ2-7; TRBD2 agrees at 12 bases. The CDR3 has 15 residues. Losses at the gene ends were 3 bases for V and 2 bases for J; bases not matched to a gene: 3. The germline CDR1 and CDR2 sequences are SGHRS and YFSETQ. The CDR3 region has the DNA TGCGCCAGCAGCTGGGGACTAGCGGGTACCTACGAGCAGTACTTC. Protein sequence: CASSWGLAGTYEQYF.

The chain couples TRBV11-2 to TRBJ1-2; the D gene is possibly TRBD1 (6 bases). Germline assignment: CDR1 SGHAT and CDR2 FQNNGV. This CDR3 comprises 14 residues. V lost 0 bases, J lost 12 bases, and 17 bases lay in between. CDR3 bases: TGTGCCAGCAGCTTAGATCTAGTCGGGACACGGAACACCTTC. Translated, it gives CASSLDLVGTRNTF.

This clonotype was picked up a small number of times. This sequence joins TRBV29-1 and TRBJ2-7; 7 bases are a match to TRBD1. The CDR3 has 12 amino acids. V was pared by 6 bases and J by 2 bases, with 4 bases of the junction left unmatched. Germline V lookup: CDR1 SQVTM, CDR2 ANQGSEA. The CDR3 loop reads CSVSQGTYEQYF. The CDR3, as DNA: TGCAGCGTGTCACAGGGGACCTACGAGCAGTACTTC.

The V gene is TRBV20-1, the J gene TRBJ2-7, with TRBD1 matching 8 bases. CDR1 and CDR2 (germline): DFQATT, SNEGSKA (reference sequence). J gave up 5 bases and V 6 bases, and 9 bases lay outside the gene matches. The CDR3 totals 13 residues. The CDR3 sequence is CSALRTGRDEQYF. In nucleotides, the CDR3 is TGCAGTGCCCTGAGGACAGGGCGAGACGAGCAGTACTTC.

The chain joins TRBV27 to TRBJ2-3; D not certain. CDR1 is MNHEY and CDR2 is SMNVEV in the germline V gene (reference sequence). The CDR3 runs 13 residues. Trimming shortened V by 0 bases and J by 4 bases, and 5 bases separated the two germline ends. The CDR3 DNA reads as TGTGCCAGCAGTTTATCTACCGCAGATACGCAGTATTTT. This codes for CASSLSTADTQYF.

The gene calls are TRBV5-1 and TRBJ2-7; 7 bases fit TRBD1. V lost 4 bases to trimming and J lost 5 bases; unmatched junction nucleotides: 18. Germline V CDR1 and CDR2: SGHRS, YFSETQ. This CDR3 spans 17 amino acids. The CDR3 protein is CASSPGQGGASTHEQYF. CDR3 nucleotide sequence: TGCGCCAGCAGCCCGGGGCAAGGGGGCGCTTCCACCCACGAGCAGTACTTC.

The chain has TRBV19 and TRBJ1-5; a possible D gene is TRBD1 (6 bases). V was shortened by 7 bases and J by 1 base, with 20 bases between the two germline ends. The CDR3 runs 17 residues. Germline V gene sequence: CDR1 LNHDA, CDR2 SQIVND (reference sequence). The CDR3: CASKPGGDVTSNQPQHF. CDR3 nucleotide sequence: TGTGCCAGTAAACCGGGGGGCGATGTAACAAGCAATCAGCCCCAGCATTTT. Filled out from reference TRBV19 and TRBJ1-5, the complete variable domain reads DGGITQSPKYLFRKEGQNVTLSCEQNLNHDAMYWYRQDPGQGLRLIYYSQIVNDFQKGDIAEGYSVSREKKESFPLTVTSAQKNPTAFYLCASKPGGDVTSNQPQHFGDGTRLSIL.

The chain is built from TRBV29-1 and TRBJ2-3; D may be TRBD2 (6 bases). Germline loops: CDR1 SQVTM, CDR2 ANQGSEA. This CDR3 region has 13 residues. Trimming took off 6 bases at V and 2 bases at J, with 12 bases between the two ends. The CDR3 sequence: CSVRGLFTDTQYF. For the CDR3, the DNA is TGCAGCGTGCGGGGACTTTTCACAGATACGCAGTATTTT.

The chain is built from TRBV14 and TRBJ2-7; D is unclear. In germline, CDR1 is SGHDN, CDR2 FVKESK. Trimming took 0 bases from V and 5 from J, leaving 8 bases between them. This CDR3 region has 13 residues. CDR3 bases: TGTGCCAGCAGCCAAGATAGACTCGACGAGCAGTACTTC. Its protein is CASSQDRLDEQYF.

The rearrangement joins TRBV4-2 to TRBJ2-3, with no clear D. Looked up from germline, CDR1 is LGHNA and CDR2 is YNFKEQ. Trimming cost V 1 base and J 0 bases, with 14 bases left between them. The CDR3 loop spans 17 amino acids. The CDR3 DNA follows: TGTGCCAGCAGCCAAGTTGAAGTTTCGGTTAGCACAGATACGCAGTATTTT. Translation: CASSQVEVSVSTDTQYF.

This sequence joins TRBV29-1 and TRBJ2-7, with TRBD2 identical over 7 bases. V was clipped by 6 bases and J by 5 bases; unmatched bases: 7. There are 12 residues in the CDR3. The germline gives CDR1 SQVTM, CDR2 ANQGSEA. The CDR3 here is CSVGTTTDEQYF. Written as DNA, the CDR3 is TGCAGCGTCGGGACTACCACCGACGAGCAGTACTTC.

This clonotype was recorded a few times. The rearrangement links TRBV29-1 to TRBJ2-4, with D maybe TRBD2 (5 bases). Germline V gene lookup returns CDR1 SQVTM and CDR2 ANQGSEA. Trimming left V 7 bases short and J 2 bases short, with 24 bases between. There are 17 residues in the CDR3. In DNA, the CDR3 is TGCAGCGCAAGAAATTCTCCTGAGGGCAAAACCAAAAACATTCAGTACTTC. Its protein is CSARNSPEGKTKNIQYF.

This clonotype was observed a few times. The V call is TRBV6-5, the J call TRBJ1-1; D is perhaps TRBD1 (5 bases). The CDR3 sequence is 15 residues long. The V and J ends lost 0 bases and 0 bases respectively, with 8 bases between them. Looked up from germline, CDR1 is MNHEY and CDR2 is SVGAGI. The CDR3 DNA sequence: TGTGCCAGCAGTTACTCCGGGACCCTGAACACTGAAGCTTTCTTT. This encodes CASSYSGTLNTEAFF.

CDR3 nucleotide sequence: TGTGCCAGCAGTGTTAGCGGGACAGATACGCAGTATTTT. Its translation is CASSVSGTDTQYF. The chain is built from TRBV27 and TRBJ2-3; 7 bases are shared with TRBD2. The CDR3 is 13 amino acids. CDR1 is MNHEY and CDR2 is SMNVEV in the germline V gene (reference sequence). Trimming at V came to 5 bases and at J to 3 bases, leaving 2 bases not matched to a gene.

The chain employs TRBV6-1 and TRBJ1-5, with 7 bases identical to TRBD1. V was pared by 4 bases and J by 2 bases, with 5 bases of the junction left unmatched. Germline CDR1 and CDR2: MNHNS and SASEGT. This CDR3 is 15 amino acids long. This chain's CDR3 is CASSVSGTGNQPQHF. CDR3 sequence (DNA): TGTGCCAGCAGTGTATCGGGGACAGGCAATCAGCCCCAGCATTTT.